These 10 T cell receptor beta chains were sequenced from one sample in a study of cytomegalovirus exposure and HLA in healthy donors. The PCR used 60 Vbeta and 13 Jbeta primers. TCRdb keeps only in-frame clones here, not all; method: immunoSEQ multiplex PCR. Here the sample table reports 100,000 to 150,000 clones. The specimen was PBMCs. The receptors derive from a man aged 18 to 29 in good health and CMV-seronegative.

The chain couples TRBV5-1 to TRBJ2-7, with D unclear. The V gene's germline CDR1 is SGHRS and CDR2 YFSETQ. The V end was cut by 4 bases, the J end by 1 base, with 15 bases between. This CDR3 region has 15 residues. CDR3 protein: CASSPNPITSYEQYF. DNA for the CDR3: TGCGCCAGCAGCCCGAATCCTATTACGTCCTACGAGCAGTACTTC.

The chain employs TRBV11-2 and TRBJ2-7; 7 nucleotides align to TRBD1. The CDR3 runs 13 residues. Per the germline V gene, CDR1 is SGHAT and CDR2 is FQNNGV. The J segment lost 3 bases and the V segment lost 1 base, leaving 0 bases of the junction unmatched. CDR3 nucleotides: TGTGCCAGCAGCTTAGGGGACAGCTACGAGCAGTACTTC. Translating gives CASSLGDSYEQYF.

The chain combines TRBV28 with TRBJ2-7, with TRBD2 as a possible D gene (7 bases). The germline gives CDR1 MDHEN, CDR2 SYDVKM. V lost 5 bases, J lost 3 bases, and 14 bases lay in between. There are 14 residues in the CDR3. Written as DNA, the CDR3 is TGTGCCAGCAGTGGCGGGGGCGCCTTCTACGAGCAGTACTTC. Its protein is CASSGGGAFYEQYF.

V usage is TRBV6-1 and J usage is TRBJ1-2, with D perhaps TRBD1 (6 bases). This CDR3 is built from 18 residues. Trimming took 0 bases from V and 1 from J, leaving 18 bases between them. Germline loops: CDR1 MNHNS, CDR2 SASEGT. The CDR3 loop reads CASSEALVGADHNYGYTF. The DNA of the CDR3 is TGTGCCAGCAGTGAAGCGCTGGTGGGGGCGGATCATAACTATGGCTACACCTTC.

V gene TRBV13 combines with J gene TRBJ1-1; no firm D call. The CDR3 consists of 14 residues. Germline V gene data show CDR1 as PRHDT and CDR2 as FYEKMQ (reference sequence). V dropped 5 bases and J dropped 4 bases, with 14 bases sitting between them. The CDR3, as DNA: TGTGCCAGCAGCCCCGGAGGGTCTCTCACTGAAGCTTTCTTT. It encodes CASSPGGSLTEAFF.

The chain carries TRBV15 and TRBJ1-1, with D possibly being TRBD1 (6 bases). The V and J ends lost 5 bases and 6 bases respectively, with 13 bases between them. Germline V gene sequence: CDR1 LNHNV, CDR2 YYDKDF (reference sequence). This CDR3 is 13 amino acids long. The DNA for the CDR3 is TGTGCCACCAGCCGACAGCCAGGGGCTGAAGCTTTCTTT. Translated, it gives CATSRQPGAEAFF.

The rearrangement links TRBV29-1 to TRBJ2-2, with 8 bases fitting TRBD1. Trimming at V came to 6 bases and at J to 3 bases, leaving 12 bases not matched to a gene. The germline CDR1 and CDR2 sequences are SQVTM and ANQGSEA. The CDR3 covers 16 residues. CDR3: CSVADRDFVDTGELFF. The CDR3 DNA is TGCAGCGTGGCGGACAGGGACTTCGTGGACACCGGGGAGCTGTTTTTT.

The rearrangement uses TRBV28 and TRBJ1-4, with 9 bases that match TRBD1. Germline V gives CDR1 MDHEN, CDR2 SYDVKM. V lost 8 bases, J lost 6 bases, and 13 bases stayed unmatched. The CDR3 has 16 residues. CDR3 in amino acids: CASGTLGQGKDEKLFF. The DNA for the CDR3 is TGTGCCAGCGGTACACTTGGACAGGGGAAGGATGAAAAACTGTTTTTT.

The chain links TRBV11-3 to TRBJ2-3, with a weak D call TRBD2 (6 bases). Trimming removed 1 base from V and 3 bases from J, with 17 bases in between. Germline CDR1 and CDR2: SGHNT and YENEEA. This CDR3 is built from 17 residues. The CDR3 bases are TGTGCCAGCAGCTTAGGGCTAGCCCTAGCGCCTACAGATACGCAGTATTTT. Amino acid sequence: CASSLGLALAPTDTQYF. Full variable domain (outside the CDR3, taken from reference TRBV11-3 and TRBJ2-3): EAGVVQSPRYKIIEKKQPVAFWCNPISGHNTLYWYLQNLGQGPELLIRYENEEAVDDSQLPKDRFSAERLKGVDSTLKIQPAELGDSAVYLCASSLGLALAPTDTQYFGPGTRLTVL.

The chain recombines TRBV9 with TRBJ2-6; TRBD2 matches 7 bases. The germline gives CDR1 SGDLS, CDR2 YYNGEE. The trim removed 0 bases at V and 3 bases at J, leaving 0 bases unmatched. The CDR3 runs to 15 residues. CDR3 in amino acids: CASSVAGGGANVLTF. CDR3 in DNA: TGTGCCAGCAGCGTAGCGGGGGGTGGGGCCAACGTCCTGACTTTC. The full variable domain, with the rest looked up from reference TRBV9 and TRBJ2-6, is DSGVTQTPKHLITATGQRVTLRCSPRSGDLSVYWYQQSLDQGLQFLIQYYNGEERAKGNILERFSAQQFPDLHSELNLSSLELGDSALYFCASSVAGGGANVLTFGAGSRLTVL.